The TCR beta chain described here comes from a study of siplizumab effects on memory and regulatory T cells. Findings and caveats of the study: The alloresponse seemed to draw substantially on naive T cells, which appeared more diverse than memory cells. Proof of suppressive function in proliferating Tregs from siplizumab cultures was not established. Only a minority of proliferating CD4+ or CD8+ clones had an assignable naive or memory phenotype, with roughly 80-95% lacking one.

Concerning this clone: What it binds is unknown.

The germline CDR1 and CDR2 sequences are LNHNV and YYDKDF (reference sequence). V dropped 0 bases and J dropped 5 bases, with 14 bases sitting between them. The CDR3 runs 15 residues. Assays examined roughly 100,000 TCR templates per sample. Sequenced by immunoSEQ multiplex PCR; TCRdb stores in-frame clones only, minus some. The sample shows about 100,000 clones, approximately 94% of them seen only once. This sequence was found in a human donor in good health. Specimen: non-Treg CD4+ T cells sorted from blood. The V and J genes are TRBV15 and TRBJ2-7, with D perhaps matching TRBD2 (6 bases). The CDR3 loop reads CATSREGRKADEQYF. DNA of the CDR3: TGTGCCACCAGCAGAGAGGGGAGGAAAGCCGACGAGCAGTACTTC.